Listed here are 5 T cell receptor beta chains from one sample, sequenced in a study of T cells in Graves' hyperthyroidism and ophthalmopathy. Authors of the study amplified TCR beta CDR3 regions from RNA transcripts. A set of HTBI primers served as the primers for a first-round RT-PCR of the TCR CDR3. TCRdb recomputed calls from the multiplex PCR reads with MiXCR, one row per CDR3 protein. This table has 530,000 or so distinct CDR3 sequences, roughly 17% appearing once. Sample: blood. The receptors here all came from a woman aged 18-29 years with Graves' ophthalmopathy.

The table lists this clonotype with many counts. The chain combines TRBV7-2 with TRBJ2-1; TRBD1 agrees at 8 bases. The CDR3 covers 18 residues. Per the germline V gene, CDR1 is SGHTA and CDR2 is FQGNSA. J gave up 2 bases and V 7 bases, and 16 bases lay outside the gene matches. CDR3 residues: CASKRTGYRDQAYNEQFF. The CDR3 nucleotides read TGTGCCAGCAAACGGACAGGGTACCGGGACCAAGCCTACAATGAGCAGTTCTTC.

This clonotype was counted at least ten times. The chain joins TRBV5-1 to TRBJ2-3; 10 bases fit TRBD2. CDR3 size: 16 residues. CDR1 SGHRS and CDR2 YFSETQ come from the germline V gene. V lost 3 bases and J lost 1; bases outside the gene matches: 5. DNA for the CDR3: TGCGCCAGCAGCTCCCCCACTAGCGGGGGCACAGATACGCAGTATTTT. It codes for CASSSPTSGGTDTQYF.

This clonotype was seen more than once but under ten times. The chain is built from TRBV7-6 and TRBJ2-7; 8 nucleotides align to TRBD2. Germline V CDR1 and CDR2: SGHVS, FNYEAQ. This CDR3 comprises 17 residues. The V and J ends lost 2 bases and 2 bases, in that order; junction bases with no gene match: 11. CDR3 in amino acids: CASSLYTLASGPYEQYF. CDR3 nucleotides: TGTGCCAGCAGCTTATATACGCTGGCTAGCGGGCCCTACGAGCAGTACTTC.

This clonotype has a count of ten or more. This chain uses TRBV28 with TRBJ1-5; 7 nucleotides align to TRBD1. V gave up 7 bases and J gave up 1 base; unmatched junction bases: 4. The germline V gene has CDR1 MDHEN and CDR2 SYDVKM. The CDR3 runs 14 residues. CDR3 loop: CASTPGQSNQPQHF. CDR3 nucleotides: TGTGCCAGCACCCCGGGACAGAGCAATCAGCCCCAGCATTTT.

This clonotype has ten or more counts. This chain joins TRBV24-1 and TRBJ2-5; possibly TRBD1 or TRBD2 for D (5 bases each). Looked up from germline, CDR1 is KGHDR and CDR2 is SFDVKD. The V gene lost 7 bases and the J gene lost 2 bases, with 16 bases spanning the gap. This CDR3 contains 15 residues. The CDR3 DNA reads TGTGCCACCAGCCCCAAGGGGACCCCACAAGAGACCCAGTACTTC. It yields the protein CATSPKGTPQETQYF.